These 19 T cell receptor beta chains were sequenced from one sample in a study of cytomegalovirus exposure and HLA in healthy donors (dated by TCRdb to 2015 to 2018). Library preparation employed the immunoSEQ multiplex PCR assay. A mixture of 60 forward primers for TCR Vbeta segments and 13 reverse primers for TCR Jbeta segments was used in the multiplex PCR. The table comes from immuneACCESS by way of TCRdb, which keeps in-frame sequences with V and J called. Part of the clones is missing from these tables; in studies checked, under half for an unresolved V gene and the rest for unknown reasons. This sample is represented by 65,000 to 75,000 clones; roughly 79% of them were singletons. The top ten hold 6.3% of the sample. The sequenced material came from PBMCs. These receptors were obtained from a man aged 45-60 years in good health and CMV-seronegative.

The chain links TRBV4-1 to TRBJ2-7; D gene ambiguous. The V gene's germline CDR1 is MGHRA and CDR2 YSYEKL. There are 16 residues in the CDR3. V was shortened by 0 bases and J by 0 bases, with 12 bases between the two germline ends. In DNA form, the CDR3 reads TGCGCCAGCAGCCAAGAAAGCCTTCCCTTCTCCTACGAGCAGTACTTC. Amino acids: CASSQESLPFSYEQYF.

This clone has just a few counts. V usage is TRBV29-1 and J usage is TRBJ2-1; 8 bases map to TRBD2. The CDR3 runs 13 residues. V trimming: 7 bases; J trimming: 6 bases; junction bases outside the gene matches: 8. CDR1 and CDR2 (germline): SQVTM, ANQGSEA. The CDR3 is CSAGTRGGNEQFF. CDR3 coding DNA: TGCAGCGCCGGGACTAGAGGGGGCAATGAGCAGTTCTTC.

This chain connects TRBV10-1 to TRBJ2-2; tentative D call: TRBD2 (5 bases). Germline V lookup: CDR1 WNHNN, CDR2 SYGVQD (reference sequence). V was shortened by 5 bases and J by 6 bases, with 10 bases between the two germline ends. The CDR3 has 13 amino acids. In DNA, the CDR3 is TGCGCCAGCAGTAGTCCCGGGGCCGGGGAGCTGTTTTTT. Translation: CASSSPGAGELFF.

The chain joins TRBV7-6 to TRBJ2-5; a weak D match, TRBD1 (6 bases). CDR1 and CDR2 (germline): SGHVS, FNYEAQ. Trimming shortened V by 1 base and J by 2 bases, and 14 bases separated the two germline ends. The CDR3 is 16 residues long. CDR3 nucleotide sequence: TGTGCCAGCAGCTTAGGGGTCAGGGGATCACAAGAGACCCAGTACTTC. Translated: CASSLGVRGSQETQYF.

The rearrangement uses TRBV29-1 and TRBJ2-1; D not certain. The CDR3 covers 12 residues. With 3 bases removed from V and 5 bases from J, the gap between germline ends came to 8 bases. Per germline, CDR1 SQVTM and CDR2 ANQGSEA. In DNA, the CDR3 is TGCAGCGTTGAGTATGTTAACAATGAGCAGTTCTTC. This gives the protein CSVEYVNNEQFF.

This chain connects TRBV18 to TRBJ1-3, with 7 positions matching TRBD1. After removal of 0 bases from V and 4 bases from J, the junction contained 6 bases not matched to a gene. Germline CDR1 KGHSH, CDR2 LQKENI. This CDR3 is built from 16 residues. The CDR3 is CASSPPGSGQGNTIYF. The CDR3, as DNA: TGTGCCAGCTCACCACCTGGATCGGGACAGGGAAACACCATATATTTT.

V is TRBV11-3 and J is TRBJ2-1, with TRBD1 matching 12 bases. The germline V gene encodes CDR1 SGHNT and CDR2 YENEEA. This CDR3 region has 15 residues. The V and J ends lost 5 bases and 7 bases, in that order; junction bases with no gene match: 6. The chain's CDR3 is CASSVGTGGSNEQFF. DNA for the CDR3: TGTGCCAGCAGCGTCGGGACAGGGGGCTCGAATGAGCAGTTCTTC.

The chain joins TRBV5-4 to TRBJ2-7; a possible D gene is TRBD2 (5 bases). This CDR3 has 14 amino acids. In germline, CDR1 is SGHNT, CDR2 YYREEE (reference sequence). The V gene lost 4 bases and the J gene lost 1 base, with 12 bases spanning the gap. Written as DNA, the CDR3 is TGTGCCAGCAGCGCCAGCGGTCCTTCCTACGAGCAGTACTTC. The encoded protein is CASSASGPSYEQYF.

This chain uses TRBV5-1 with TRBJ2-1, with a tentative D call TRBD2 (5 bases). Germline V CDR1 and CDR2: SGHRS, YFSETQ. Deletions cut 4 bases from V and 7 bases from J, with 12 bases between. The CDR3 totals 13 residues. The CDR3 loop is CASSLWTENEQFF. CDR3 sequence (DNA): TGCGCCAGCAGCCTCTGGACTGAGAATGAGCAGTTCTTC.

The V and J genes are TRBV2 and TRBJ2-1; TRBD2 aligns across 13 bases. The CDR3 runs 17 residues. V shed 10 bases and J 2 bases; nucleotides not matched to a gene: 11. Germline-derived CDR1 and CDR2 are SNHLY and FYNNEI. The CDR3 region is CAKRKLTSGRTYNEQFF. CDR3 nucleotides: TGTGCCAAACGAAAGCTGACTAGCGGGAGGACCTACAATGAGCAGTTCTTC.

CDR3 in amino acids: CASSPSPGQRQETQYF. Written as DNA, the CDR3 is TGTGCCAGCAGCCCCAGTCCGGGACAGCGCCAAGAGACCCAGTACTTC. The chain is built from TRBV4-2 and TRBJ2-5; TRBD1 matches at 7 bases. There are 16 residues in the CDR3. CDR1 and CDR2 (germline): LGHNA, YNFKEQ. Unmatched junction bases numbered 9, after V lost 4 bases and J lost 1 base.

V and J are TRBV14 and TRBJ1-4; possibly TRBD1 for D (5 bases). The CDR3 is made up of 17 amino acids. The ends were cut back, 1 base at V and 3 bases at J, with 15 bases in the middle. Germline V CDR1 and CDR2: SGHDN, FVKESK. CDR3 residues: CASSQGRGSVSNEKLFF. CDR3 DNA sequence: TGTGCCAGCAGCCAAGGAAGGGGATCAGTGTCTAATGAAAAACTGTTTTTT.

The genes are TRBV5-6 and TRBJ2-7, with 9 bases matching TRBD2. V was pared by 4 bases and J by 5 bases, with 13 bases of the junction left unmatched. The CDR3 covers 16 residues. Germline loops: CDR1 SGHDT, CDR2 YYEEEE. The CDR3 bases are TGTGCCAGCAGCACGACCCGAGCGGGAGGACGTCACGAGCAGTACTTC. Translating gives CASSTTRAGGRHEQYF. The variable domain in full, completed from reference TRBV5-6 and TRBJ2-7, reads DAGVTQSPTHLIKTRGQQVTLRCSPKSGHDTVSWYQQALGQGPQFIFQYYEEEERQRGNFPDRFSGHQFPNYSSELNVNALLLGDSALYLCASSTTRAGGRHEQYFGPGTRLTVT.

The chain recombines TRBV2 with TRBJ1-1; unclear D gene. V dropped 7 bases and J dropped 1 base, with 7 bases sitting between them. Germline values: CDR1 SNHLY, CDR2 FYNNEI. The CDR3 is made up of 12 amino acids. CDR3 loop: CASTYRNTEAFF. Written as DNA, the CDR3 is TGTGCCAGCACGTACAGGAACACTGAAGCTTTCTTT.

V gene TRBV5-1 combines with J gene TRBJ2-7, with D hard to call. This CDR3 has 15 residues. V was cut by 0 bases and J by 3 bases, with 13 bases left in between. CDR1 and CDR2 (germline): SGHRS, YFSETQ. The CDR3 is CASSLGSDHLYEQYF. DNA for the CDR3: TGCGCCAGCAGCTTGGGCAGTGATCATCTCTACGAGCAGTACTTC.

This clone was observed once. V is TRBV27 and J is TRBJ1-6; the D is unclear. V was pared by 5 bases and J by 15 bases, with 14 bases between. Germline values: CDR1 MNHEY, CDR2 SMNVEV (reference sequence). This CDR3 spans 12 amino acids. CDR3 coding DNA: TGTGCCAGCAGTATCCGAGGAGACGTCCTCCACTTT. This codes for CASSIRGDVLHF.

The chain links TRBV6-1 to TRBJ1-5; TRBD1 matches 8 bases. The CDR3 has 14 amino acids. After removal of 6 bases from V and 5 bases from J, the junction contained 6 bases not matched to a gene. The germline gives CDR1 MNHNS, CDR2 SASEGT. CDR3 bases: TGTGCCAGCAGCAGTCAGGGGGCTGATCAGCCCCAGCATTTT. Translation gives CASSSQGADQPQHF.

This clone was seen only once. The CDR3 bases are TGTGCCAGCAGCCAAGATTACCTATCGGAAGCTTTCTTT. Its translation: CASSQDYLSEAFF. The V call is TRBV14, the J call TRBJ1-1; the D is unclear. V was shortened by 0 bases and J by 8 bases, with 10 bases between the two germline ends. The germline V gene has CDR1 SGHDN and CDR2 FVKESK. The length of the CDR3 is 13 residues.

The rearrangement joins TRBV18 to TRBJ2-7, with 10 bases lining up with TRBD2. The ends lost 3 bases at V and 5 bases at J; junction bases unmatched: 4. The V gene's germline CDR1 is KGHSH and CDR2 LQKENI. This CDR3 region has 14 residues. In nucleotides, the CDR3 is TGTGCCAGCTCACCGGGGCTAGCGGGAGACGAGCAGTACTTC. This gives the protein CASSPGLAGDEQYF.